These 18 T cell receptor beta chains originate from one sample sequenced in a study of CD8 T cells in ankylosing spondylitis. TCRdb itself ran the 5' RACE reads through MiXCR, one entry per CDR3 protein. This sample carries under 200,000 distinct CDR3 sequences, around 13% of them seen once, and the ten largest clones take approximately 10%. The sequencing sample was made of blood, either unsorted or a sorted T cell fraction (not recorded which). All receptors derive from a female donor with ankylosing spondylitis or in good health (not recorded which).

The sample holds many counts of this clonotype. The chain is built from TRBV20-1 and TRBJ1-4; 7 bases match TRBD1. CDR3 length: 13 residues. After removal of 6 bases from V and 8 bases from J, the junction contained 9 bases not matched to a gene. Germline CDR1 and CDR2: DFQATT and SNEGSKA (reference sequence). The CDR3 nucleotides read TGCAGTGCCTCACAGGGGATCGGGGAAAAACTGTTTTTT. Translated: CSASQGIGEKLFF.

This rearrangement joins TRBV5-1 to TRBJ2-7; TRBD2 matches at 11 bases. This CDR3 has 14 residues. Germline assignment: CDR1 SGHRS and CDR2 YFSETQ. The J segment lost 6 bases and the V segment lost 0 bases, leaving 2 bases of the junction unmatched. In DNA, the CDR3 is TGCGCCAGCAGCTTGGATACTAGCGGGAGCGAGCAGTACTTC. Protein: CASSLDTSGSEQYF.

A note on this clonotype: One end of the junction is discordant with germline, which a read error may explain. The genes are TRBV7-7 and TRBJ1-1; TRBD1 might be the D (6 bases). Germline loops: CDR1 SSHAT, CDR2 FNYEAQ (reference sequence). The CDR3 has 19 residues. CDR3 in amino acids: CASSLGGFPRRGSNTEAFF. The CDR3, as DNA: TGTGCTAGCAGCTTAGGGGGGTTTCCCAGACGGGGATCGAACACTGAAGCTTTCTTT.

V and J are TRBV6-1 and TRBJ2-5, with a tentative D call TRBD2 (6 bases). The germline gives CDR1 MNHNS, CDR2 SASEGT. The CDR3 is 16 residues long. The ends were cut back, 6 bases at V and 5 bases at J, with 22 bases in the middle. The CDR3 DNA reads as TGTGCCAGCAGGTTGGGAGGCGGCTCTCTGTGGGAGACCCAGTACTTC. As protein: CASRLGGGSLWETQYF.

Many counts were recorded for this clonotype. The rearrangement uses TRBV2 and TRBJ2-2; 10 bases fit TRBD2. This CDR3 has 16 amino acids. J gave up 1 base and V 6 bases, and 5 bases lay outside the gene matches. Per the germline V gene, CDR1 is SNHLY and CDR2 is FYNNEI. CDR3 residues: CASRERLAGNTGELFF. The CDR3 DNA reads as TGTGCCAGCAGGGAGAGACTAGCGGGGAACACCGGGGAGCTGTTTTTT.

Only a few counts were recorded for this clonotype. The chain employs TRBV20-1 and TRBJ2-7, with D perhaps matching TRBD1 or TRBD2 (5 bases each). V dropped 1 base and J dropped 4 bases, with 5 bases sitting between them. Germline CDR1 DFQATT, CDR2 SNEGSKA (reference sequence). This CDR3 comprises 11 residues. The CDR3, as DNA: TGCAGTGCTAGAGGGGGGTACGAGCAGTACTTC. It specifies CSARGGYEQYF.

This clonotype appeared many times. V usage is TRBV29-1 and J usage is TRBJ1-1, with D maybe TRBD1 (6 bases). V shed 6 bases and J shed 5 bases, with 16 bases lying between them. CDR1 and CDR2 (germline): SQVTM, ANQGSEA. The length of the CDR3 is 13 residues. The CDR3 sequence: CSVRTSRGTEAFF. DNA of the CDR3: TGCAGCGTCCGAACATCAAGGGGGACTGAAGCTTTCTTT.

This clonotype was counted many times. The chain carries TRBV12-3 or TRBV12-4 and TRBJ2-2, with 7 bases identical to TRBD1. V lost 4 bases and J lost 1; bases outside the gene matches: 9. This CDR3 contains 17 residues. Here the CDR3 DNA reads TGTGCCAGCAGTTCGACTCAGACAGGGATGAACACCGGGGAGCTGTTTTTT. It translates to CASSSTQTGMNTGELFF.

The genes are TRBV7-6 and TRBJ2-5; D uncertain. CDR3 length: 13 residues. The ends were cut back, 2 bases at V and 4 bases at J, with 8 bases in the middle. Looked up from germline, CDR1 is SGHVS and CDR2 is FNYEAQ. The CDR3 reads CASSLRFPETQYF. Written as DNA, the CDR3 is TGTGCCAGCAGCTTAAGGTTCCCAGAGACCCAGTACTTC.

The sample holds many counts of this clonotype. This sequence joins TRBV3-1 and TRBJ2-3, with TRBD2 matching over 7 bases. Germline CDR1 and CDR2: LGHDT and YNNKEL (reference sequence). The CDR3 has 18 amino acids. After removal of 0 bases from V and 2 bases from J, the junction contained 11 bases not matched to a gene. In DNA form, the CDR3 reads TGTGCCAGCAGCCAAGATGGGTTCCGGGAGGCCATCACAGATACGCAGTATTTT. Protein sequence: CASSQDGFREAITDTQYF.

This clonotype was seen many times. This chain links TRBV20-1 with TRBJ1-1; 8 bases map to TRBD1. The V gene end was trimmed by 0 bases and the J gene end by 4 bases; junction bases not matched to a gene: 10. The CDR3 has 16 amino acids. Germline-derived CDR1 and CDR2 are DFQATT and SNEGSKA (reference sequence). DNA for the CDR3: TGCAGTGCTAGAGATAACGGACAGGGCCGCGGCACTGAAGCTTTCTTT. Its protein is CSARDNGQGRGTEAFF.

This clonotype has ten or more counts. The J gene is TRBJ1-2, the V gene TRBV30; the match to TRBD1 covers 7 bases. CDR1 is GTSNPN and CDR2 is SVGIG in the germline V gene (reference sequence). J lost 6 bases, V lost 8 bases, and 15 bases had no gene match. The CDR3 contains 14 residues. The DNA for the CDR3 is TGTGCCCGCACGCCTATGGGGACAGCACATGGCTACACCTTC. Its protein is CARTPMGTAHGYTF.

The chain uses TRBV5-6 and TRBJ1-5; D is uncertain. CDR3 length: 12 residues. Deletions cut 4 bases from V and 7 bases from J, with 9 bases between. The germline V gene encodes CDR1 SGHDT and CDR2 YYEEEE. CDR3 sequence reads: CASSPLGQPQHF. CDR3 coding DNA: TGTGCCAGCAGCCCGCTTGGGCAGCCCCAGCATTTT.

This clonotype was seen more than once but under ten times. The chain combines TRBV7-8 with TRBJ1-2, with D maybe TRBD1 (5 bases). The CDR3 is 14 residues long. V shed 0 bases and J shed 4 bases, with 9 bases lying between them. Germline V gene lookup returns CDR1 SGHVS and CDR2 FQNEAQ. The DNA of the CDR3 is TGTGCCAGCAGCTTAGCCCAGGGTGGCTATGGCTACACCTTC. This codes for CASSLAQGGYGYTF.

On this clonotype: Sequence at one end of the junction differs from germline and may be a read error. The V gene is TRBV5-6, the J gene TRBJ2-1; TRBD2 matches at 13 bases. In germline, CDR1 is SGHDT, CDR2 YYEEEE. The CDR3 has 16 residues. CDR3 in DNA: TGTGCCGGCAGCTTGGCCGGACTAGCGGGAGTTGATGAGCAGTTCTTC. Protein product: CAGSLAGLAGVDEQFF.

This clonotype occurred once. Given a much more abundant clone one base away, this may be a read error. The CDR3 nucleotides are TGTGCCACCACTATACAGACTAGCGGGGACCGTATCGAGCAGTACTTC. Translated: CATTIQTSGDRIEQYF. This sequence joins TRBV10-3 and TRBJ2-7; 11 nucleotides match TRBD2. CDR1 is ENHRY, CDR2 SYGVKD, per germline. J was trimmed by 6 bases and V by 10 bases; bases with no gene match: 17. The CDR3 totals 16 residues.

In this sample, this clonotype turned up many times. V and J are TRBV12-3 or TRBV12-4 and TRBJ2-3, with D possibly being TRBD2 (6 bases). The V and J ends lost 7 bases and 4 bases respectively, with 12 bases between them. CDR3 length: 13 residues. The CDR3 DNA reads TGTGCCAGCATGGGGGGAAACGCAGATACGCAGTATTTT. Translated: CASMGGNADTQYF.

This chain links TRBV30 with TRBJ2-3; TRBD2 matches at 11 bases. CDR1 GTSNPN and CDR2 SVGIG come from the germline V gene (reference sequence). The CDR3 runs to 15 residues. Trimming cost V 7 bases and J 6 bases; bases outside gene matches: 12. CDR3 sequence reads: CAFSEALAGVDTQYF. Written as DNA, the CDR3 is TGTGCCTTCTCAGAAGCACTAGCGGGAGTGGATACGCAGTATTTT.